Described below is a single T cell receptor beta chain sequence and its context. The CDR3 is made up of 16 amino acids. The V gene lost 0 bases and the J gene lost 7 bases, with 19 bases spanning the gap. Germline V gene sequence: CDR1 SGHVS, CDR2 FQNEAQ. This sample was included in a study of technical replicates of blood from a handful of donors. TCRdb's copy holds only in-frame clones and misses some; the assay was immunoSEQ multiplex PCR. The sample records fewer than 70,000 clones, roughly 94% being singletons. The clonotype was recovered from a human donor in good health. Sequences were obtained from T cells isolated from PBMCs. This rearrangement joins TRBV7-8 to TRBJ2-7; a possible D gene is TRBD2 (5 bases). This chain's CDR3 is CASSLAPGNVSREQYF. DNA for the CDR3: TGTGCCAGCAGCTTAGCGCCCGGGAACGTCTCGAGGGAGCAGTACTTC.